The present TCR beta chain was sequenced within a study of cytomegalovirus exposure and HLA in healthy donors. For the study at large: The Caucasian-associated ancestry cluster held about 80% of roughly 400 genotyped donors. Notes on the study in general: High sensitivity and specificity were reportedly achieved when the classifier diagnosed cytomegalovirus status.

As for this clone: Its target is not known.

With 60 Vbeta and 13 Jbeta primers, the PCR was carried out. Sequenced by immunoSEQ multiplex PCR; TCRdb stores in-frame clones only, minus some. Of some 130,000 clones listed, about 68% are singletons. Germline loops: CDR1 SNHLY, CDR2 FYNNEI. V lost 6 bases to trimming and J lost 3 bases, with 16 bases between them. The CDR3 has 15 residues. J is TRBJ2-3 and V is TRBV2; D is possibly TRBD1 (6 bases). The material sequenced was PBMCs. This receptor was taken from a human donor in good health. This chain's CDR3 is CASRGPRGGTDTQYF. The DNA for the CDR3 is TGTGCCAGCAGGGGGCCCAGGGGCGGTACAGATACGCAGTATTTT.